This T cell receptor beta chain was profiled in a study of cytotoxic CD8 clonotypes in ibrutinib-treated CLL. CDR1 is MNHEY and CDR2 is SMNVEV in the germline V gene (reference sequence). The CDR3 is 13 residues long. The V end lost 3 bases, the J end lost 4 bases, and 10 bases lay between the germline ends. The planned depth of sequencing spanned 1 in 200,000 to 1 in 1 million T cells. TCRdb's table, derived via immunoSEQ multiplex PCR, lists solely in-frame clones and lacks some. This sample has around 140,000 clones, with more than 70% found just once. The material sequenced was PBMCs, taken after 36 months of ibrutinib treatment. V usage is TRBV27 and J usage is TRBJ2-7; D uncertain. This TCR derives from a human donor with chronic lymphocytic leukemia. The CDR3 nucleotides are TGTGCCAGCAGTTTCACCCCGGAATACGAGCAGTACTTC. This codes for CASSFTPEYEQYF.